A selection of T cell receptor beta chains follows, all from one sample in a study of T cell repertoires and Cas9 in healthy adults. Generated by immunoSEQ multiplex PCR, the TCRdb table keeps only in-frame clones and is missing some. This repertoire shows some 14,000 clones, around 90% found once; its top ten account for 2% to 2.5%. Material: Tregs (CD4+, CD25+, CD127-, CD137-, CD154-) from PBMCs; culture status not recorded. The receptors come from a human donor in good health. Both conserved end residues are part of each CDR3. Fields, in order: clone size, CDR3 length, D gene, V gene, J gene, CDR3 DNA, CDR3 protein. A D gene is named only where the DNA matches it firmly. Clone sizes are given selectively: once, few, many, or a class where the clone is expanded.

clone size: few; CDR3 length: 13; D gene: .; V gene: TRBV5-6; J gene: TRBJ1-2; CDR3 DNA: TGTGCCAGCAGCTTGGCCCCGGTGGGGGGCTACACCTTC; CDR3 protein: CASSLAPVGGYTF
clone size: once; CDR3 length: 14; D gene: .; V gene: TRBV6-5; J gene: TRBJ1-6; CDR3 DNA: TGTGCCAGCAGTTACCTTCAGGGTGTATCACCCCTCCACTTT; CDR3 protein: CASSYLQGVSPLHF
clone size: .; CDR3 length: 16; D gene: TRBD2; V gene: TRBV7-3; J gene: TRBJ2-1; CDR3 DNA: TGTGCCAGCAGCTCCCGAGGCCGGGAGGGCTACAATGAGCAGTTCTTC; CDR3 protein: CASSSRGREGYNEQFF
clone size: .; CDR3 length: 14; D gene: .; V gene: TRBV28; J gene: TRBJ1-1; CDR3 DNA: TGTGCCACCCTCCCAGTGACCATGAACACTGAAGCTTTCTTT; CDR3 protein: CATLPVTMNTEAFF
clone size: .; CDR3 length: 14; D gene: TRBD2; V gene: TRBV10-2; J gene: TRBJ2-1; CDR3 DNA: TGCGCCAGCAGTTTAGCGGGGGGACACAATGAGCAGTTCTTC; CDR3 protein: CASSLAGGHNEQFF
clone size: once; CDR3 length: 15; D gene: TRBD2; V gene: TRBV6-6; J gene: TRBJ2-5; CDR3 DNA: TGTGCCAGCAGATCCCCGGGACTAGACCCAGAGACCCAGTACTTC; CDR3 protein: CASRSPGLDPETQYF
clone size: .; CDR3 length: 19; D gene: TRBD1; V gene: TRBV7-9; J gene: TRBJ1-4; CDR3 DNA: TGTGCCAGCAGCTGGACAGGGGGCCATCCCCTTTTAACTAATGAAAAACTGTTTTTT; CDR3 protein: CASSWTGGHPLLTNEKLFF
clone size: .; CDR3 length: 11; D gene: .; V gene: TRBV6-5; J gene: TRBJ1-1; CDR3 DNA: TGTGCCAGCAGTGAACCCGGGAGGGCTTTCTTT; CDR3 protein: CASSEPGRAFF
clone size: .; CDR3 length: 15; D gene: TRBD2; V gene: TRBV2; J gene: TRBJ2-7; CDR3 DNA: TGTGCCAGCAGTTTCGGACTAGCGGGGATCTACGAGCAGTACTTC; CDR3 protein: CASSFGLAGIYEQYF
clone size: .; CDR3 length: 16; D gene: TRBD1; V gene: TRBV5-6; J gene: TRBJ1-4; CDR3 DNA: TGTGCCAGCAGCGCTACAGGGGAGAGGGGTAATGAAAAACTGTTTTTT; CDR3 protein: CASSATGERGNEKLFF
clone size: .; CDR3 length: 13; D gene: .; V gene: TRBV5-1; J gene: TRBJ2-3; CDR3 DNA: TGCGCCAGCAAACTCGCGGGGGCCAACGCGCAGTATTTT; CDR3 protein: CASKLAGANAQYF
clone size: .; CDR3 length: 14; D gene: .; V gene: TRBV5-1; J gene: TRBJ1-2; CDR3 DNA: TGCGCCAGCAGCCCGACGGCGGCTAACTATGGCTACACCTTC; CDR3 protein: CASSPTAANYGYTF
clone size: .; CDR3 length: 17; D gene: TRBD1; V gene: TRBV5-1; J gene: TRBJ1-1; CDR3 DNA: TGCGCCAGCAGCTTGCAAGGAATGGGGACAGGGTATGGTGAAGCTTTCTTT; CDR3 protein: CASSLQGMGTGYGEAFF
clone size: .; CDR3 length: 13; D gene: .; V gene: TRBV4-2; J gene: TRBJ1-2; CDR3 DNA: TGTGCCAGCAGCCAAGATCGAGACCGCATTAAAACCTTC; CDR3 protein: CASSQDRDRIKTF
clone size: .; CDR3 length: 14; D gene: .; V gene: TRBV6-5; J gene: TRBJ1-2; CDR3 DNA: TGTGCCAGCAGCAAGGGCCGGGGAAACGTTGGCTACACCTTC; CDR3 protein: CASSKGRGNVGYTF
clone size: few; CDR3 length: 15; D gene: .; V gene: TRBV7-6; J gene: TRBJ2-7; CDR3 DNA: TGTGCCAGCAGCTCCATCATAGGGAAGCTAGGGAGGCAGTACTTC; CDR3 protein: CASSSIIGKLGRQYF
clone size: .; CDR3 length: 14; D gene: .; V gene: TRBV5-1; J gene: TRBJ2-3; CDR3 DNA: TGCGCCAGCAGCTTGGCGGGGGGCCGGGATACGCAGTATTTT; CDR3 protein: CASSLAGGRDTQYF
clone size: .; CDR3 length: 16; D gene: TRBD2; V gene: TRBV9; J gene: TRBJ2-5; CDR3 DNA: TGTGCCAGCAGCTCCCGTAGCGGGGGGGCCGATGGGACCCAGTACTTC; CDR3 protein: CASSSRSGGADGTQYF
clone size: .; CDR3 length: 17; D gene: .; V gene: TRBV1; J gene: TRBJ1-5; CDR3 DNA: TGCACCAGCAGCCAAGCTGCCGCCGGACAGGGCCATCAGCCCCAGCATTTT; CDR3 protein: CTSSQAAAGQGHQPQHF
clone size: .; CDR3 length: 13; D gene: .; V gene: TRBV10-3; J gene: TRBJ1-1; CDR3 DNA: TGTGCCATCGGTGAGGGTAAGGACACTGAAGCTTTCTTT; CDR3 protein: CAIGEGKDTEAFF
clone size: .; CDR3 length: 14; D gene: .; V gene: TRBV12-5; J gene: TRBJ2-7; CDR3 DNA: TGTGCTAGTGGTCACGGACGGAGCTCCTACGAGCAGTACTTC; CDR3 protein: CASGHGRSSYEQYF
clone size: .; CDR3 length: 15; D gene: .; V gene: TRBV11-2; J gene: TRBJ2-5; CDR3 DNA: TGTGCCAGCAGCTTATGGAGGGAAGGGCAAGAGACCCAGTACTTC; CDR3 protein: CASSLWREGQETQYF
clone size: .; CDR3 length: 14; D gene: TRBD1; V gene: TRBV10-3; J gene: TRBJ1-3; CDR3 DNA: TGTGCCATCGCCGGACAGGGGGGCGGAAACACCATATATTTT; CDR3 protein: CAIAGQGGGNTIYF
clone size: .; CDR3 length: 15; D gene: TRBD1; V gene: TRBV6-1; J gene: TRBJ1-6; CDR3 DNA: TGTGCCAGCAGTGACCGGGGGACAGGGACACCAACCCTCCACTTT; CDR3 protein: CASSDRGTGTPTLHF
clone size: .; CDR3 length: 13; D gene: .; V gene: TRBV11-1; J gene: TRBJ2-5; CDR3 DNA: TGTGCCAGCAGCCTGGGCCACCTGGAGACCCAGTACTTC; CDR3 protein: CASSLGHLETQYF
clone size: .; CDR3 length: 15; D gene: .; V gene: TRBV6-6; J gene: TRBJ1-2; CDR3 DNA: TGTGCCAGCAGTTACCGGGCAGGGGTTAACTATGGCTACACCTTC; CDR3 protein: CASSYRAGVNYGYTF
clone size: .; CDR3 length: 16; D gene: .; V gene: TRBV18; J gene: TRBJ1-2; CDR3 DNA: TGTGCCAGCTCAAATCCATATGGTCAGGGTTTCTATGGCTACACCTTC; CDR3 protein: CASSNPYGQGFYGYTF
clone size: .; CDR3 length: 12; D gene: .; V gene: TRBV5-1; J gene: TRBJ1-2; CDR3 DNA: TGCGCCAGCAGCGGAGATGGCTATGGCTACACCTTC; CDR3 protein: CASSGDGYGYTF